Below are 10 T cell receptor beta chains sequenced from a single sample in a study of beta chain features in type 1 diabetes (dated by TCRdb to between 2017 and 2018). The library was generated by the immunoSEQ multiplex PCR assay. The High Capacity cDNA Reverse Transcription Kit was used to reverse transcribe all of the isolated RNA, meaning that expressed TCRB transcripts were what got sequenced. TCRdb stores this immuneACCESS table with in-frame sequences only. Part of the clones is absent; in the studies checked, under half of the shortfall reflects unresolved V genes, and no reason is known for the rest. The sample profile shows some 150,000 clones; around 10% of them were found once. The ten top clones hold under 2.5% of the sample. The sequenced material came from central memory CD4+ T cells from blood. The receptors were sampled from a young man in good health.

This clone was counted only a few times. Here the CDR3 reads CASSQGLVRTGNTGELFF. CDR3 in DNA: TGTGCCAGCAGCCAAGGGCTAGTGCGAACGGGGAACACCGGGGAGCTGTTTTTT. The chain combines TRBV4-2 with TRBJ2-2; D gene unclear. The CDR3 loop spans 18 amino acids. The germline V and J ends were trimmed by 1 base and 1 base, with 16 bases remaining between them. Germline values: CDR1 LGHNA, CDR2 YNFKEQ.

This chain uses TRBV19 with TRBJ1-1; D is unresolved. With 4 bases removed from V and 3 bases from J, the gap between germline ends came to 18 bases. The V gene's germline CDR1 is LNHDA and CDR2 SQIVND (reference sequence). The CDR3 totals 16 residues. The CDR3 sequence: CASSTSRTRLYTEAFF. CDR3 DNA: TGTGCCAGTAGTACCTCGCGGACGCGACTGTACACTGAAGCTTTCTTT. Full variable domain (rest looked up from reference TRBV19 and TRBJ1-1): DGGITQSPKYLFRKEGQNVTLSCEQNLNHDAMYWYRQDPGQGLRLIYYSQIVNDFQKGDIAEGYSVSREKKESFPLTVTSAQKNPTAFYLCASSTSRTRLYTEAFFGQGTRLTVV.

Only a few counts were recorded for this clone. The chain combines TRBV7-9 with TRBJ1-4; possibly TRBD1 for D (6 bases). This CDR3 has 12 amino acids. Germline values: CDR1 SEHNR, CDR2 FQNEAQ (reference sequence). Trimming removed 1 base at V and 12 bases at J, with 9 bases between. CDR3 DNA sequence: TGTGCCAGCAGCTTAGAAGGGGGTGAACTGTTTTTT. Translation gives CASSLEGGELFF.

This clone was recorded a few times. This chain joins TRBV5-1 and TRBJ2-1; the D is unclear. Germline CDR1 SGHRS, CDR2 YFSETQ. Trimming took off 6 bases at V and 4 bases at J, with 8 bases between the two ends. The CDR3 totals 12 residues. DNA for the CDR3: TGCGCCAGCAAAACTGATTACAATGAGCAGTTCTTC. As protein: CASKTDYNEQFF.

This clone occurred a few times. It is unclear where the CDR3 begins or ends on the DNA, so no DNA is shown, and the CDR3 is as TCRdb lists it. CDR3 residues: CASILGAGDYNEQFF. This chain joins TRBV28 and TRBJ2-1; whether TRBD2, the table's D call, matches the DNA was not checked. With termini counted, the CDR3 has 15 amino acids. Germline V gene data show CDR1 as MDHEN and CDR2 as SYDVKM.

The chain recombines TRBV10-3 with TRBJ2-7, with TRBD2 as a possible D gene (6 bases). The CDR3 covers 14 residues. The germline gives CDR1 ENHRY, CDR2 SYGVKD. V shed 9 bases and J shed 0 bases, with 15 bases lying between them. CDR3 sequence: CAMRIDGSSYEQYF. The DNA of the CDR3 is TGTGCCATGAGGATTGACGGGAGCTCCTACGAGCAGTACTTC.

This clone came up a few times. V gene TRBV10-3 combines with J gene TRBJ2-4, with D hard to call. Germline V CDR1 and CDR2: ENHRY, SYGVKD. Trimming shortened V by 3 bases and J by 5 bases, and 11 bases separated the two germline ends. The CDR3 sequence is 14 residues long. CDR3 loop: CAISEKGQENIQYF. In DNA form, the CDR3 reads TGTGCCATCAGTGAAAAGGGTCAGGAAAACATTCAGTACTTC.

This rearrangement joins TRBV5-1 to TRBJ2-7; D is ambiguous. Germline V gene sequence: CDR1 SGHRS, CDR2 YFSETQ. The CDR3 has 11 amino acids. V lost 3 bases, J lost 5 bases, and 6 bases lay in between. The CDR3 DNA reads TGCGCCAGCAGCTCTCATAACGAGCAGTACTTC. Protein product: CASSSHNEQYF.

The table lists this clone with a few counts. The genes are TRBV4-2 and TRBJ2-1, with 14 bases fitting TRBD2. CDR1 LGHNA and CDR2 YNFKEQ come from the germline V gene. The CDR3 spans 16 residues. V lost 4 bases, J lost 15 bases, and 14 bases stayed unmatched. CDR3: CASSRDPGLAGEPPFF. Written as DNA, the CDR3 is TGTGCCAGCAGCCGTGATCCGGGACTAGCGGGAGAACCCCCGTTCTTC.

This clone was counted between two and nine times. V gene TRBV5-1 combines with J gene TRBJ2-3, with TRBD1 identical over 9 bases. There are 15 residues in the CDR3. Germline trimming cut 4 bases from V and 3 bases from J; bases unmatched to any gene: 6. CDR1 and CDR2 from the germline V gene are SGHRS and YFSETQ. CDR3 amino acids: CASSATGTGTDTQYF. In DNA, the CDR3 is TGCGCCAGCAGCGCCACCGGGACAGGGACAGATACGCAGTATTTT.